This T cell receptor beta chain was obtained from a study of CD4 T cells in relation to SARS-CoV-2 and coronaviruses. General study points: The cross-reactivity analysis covered only spike protein, not other viral proteins. In roughly 60% of donors, memory CD4+ clonotypes crossrecognized SARS-CoV-2 and at least one common cold coronavirus spike. SARS-CoV-2-driven expansion was significantly weaker in crossreactive than monoreactive clones.

Uncultured naive and memory CD4+ T cells supplied DNA for deep TCR-beta sequencing. Clones were read by immunoSEQ multiplex PCR, and TCRdb kept only the in-frame ones, dropping some. The data contain roughly 63,000 clones, approximately 94% of them singletons. Unexposed donor CD4+ T cells date from about 2011-2018, before the COVID-19 pandemic. Details on this clone: What it binds is unknown.

The sample was naive CD4+ T cells from PBMCs. Subset described: naive CD4+ T cells isolated by negative enrichment. This clonotype was sampled from a human donor in good health.

The CDR3 is CASSFGQGTYEQYF. The CDR3 nucleotides are TGTGCCAGCAGCTTTGGACAGGGTACGTACGAGCAGTACTTC. The V call is TRBV3-1 (or the pseudogene TRBV3-2), the J call TRBJ2-7; 8 nucleotides match TRBD1. The germline CDR1 and CDR2 sequences are LGHDT and YNNKEL (reference sequence). Trimming at V came to 5 bases and at J to 4 bases, leaving 7 bases not matched to a gene. This CDR3 has 14 amino acids.